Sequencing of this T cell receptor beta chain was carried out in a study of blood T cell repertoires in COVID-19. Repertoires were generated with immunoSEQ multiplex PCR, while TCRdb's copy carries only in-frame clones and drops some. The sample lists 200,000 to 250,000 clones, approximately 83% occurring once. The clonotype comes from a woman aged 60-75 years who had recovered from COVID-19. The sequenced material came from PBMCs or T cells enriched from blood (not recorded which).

The CDR3 DNA is TGTGCCATCAGTATCGCCGGGACTAGCTACAATGAGCAGTTCTTC. Translated, it gives CAISIAGTSYNEQFF. The chain employs TRBV10-3 and TRBJ2-1; 8 bases are shared with TRBD2. V was pared by 5 bases and J by 3 bases, with 6 bases of the junction left unmatched. The germline V gene has CDR1 ENHRY and CDR2 SYGVKD. The CDR3 runs to 15 residues.